These T cell receptor beta chains were read from a single sample in a study of blood T cell repertoires in COVID-19. Using immunoSEQ multiplex PCR, the repertoire was profiled, and TCRdb retains in-frame clones only, with some absent. The top ten clones hold approximately 15% of a sample with more than 150,000 clones, 65% to 80% of them seen once. What was sequenced was peripheral blood. The receptor source for this set is a man aged 45-65 years who had recovered from COVID-19. The CDR3 runs from the conserved cysteine through the conserved F or W. The D gene is left open where the match is weak. Some rows mark clone size as missing; the rest say once, few, many or name a class of expanded clone.

D	size	V	J	CDR3	DNA
.	.	TRBV30	TRBJ1-1	CAWTPGGSDTEAFF	TGTGCCTGGACCCCGGGAGGATCCGACACTGAAGCTTTCTTT
TRBD2	once	TRBV5-1	TRBJ2-3	CASSEGLAKFTDTQYF	TGCGCCAGCAGCGAGGGACTAGCGAAGTTTACAGATACGCAGTATTTT
TRBD2	.	TRBV3-1/TRBV3-2	TRBJ2-3	CASNGGSGRAWGTDTQYF	TGTGCCAGCAACGGGGGTAGCGGGAGGGCCTGGGGCACAGATACGCAGTATTTT
TRBD2	.	TRBV2	TRBJ2-1	CASRADGLAGGSGGQFF	TGTGCCAGCAGAGCCGACGGACTAGCGGGAGGGAGCGGGGGGCAGTTCTTC
.	.	TRBV19	TRBJ2-1	CASTDSYSYNEQFF	TGTGCCAGTACGGACTCTTACTCCTACAATGAGCAGTTCTTC
.	few	TRBV24-1	TRBJ2-1	CATRMGPNRNPVSYNEQFF	TGTGCCACCCGGATGGGTCCCAACAGGAACCCAGTCTCCTACAATGAGCAGTTCTTC
.	.	TRBV5-4	TRBJ1-6	CASSVDGSAGHF	TGTGCCAGCAGCGTAGACGGCTCTGCGGGCCACTTT
.	.	TRBV30	TRBJ2-2	CAWTGTPGTGELFF	TGTGCCTGGACCGGGACACCGGGCACCGGGGAGCTGTTTTTT
TRBD1	.	TRBV2	TRBJ1-2	CASSGKMTGANYGYTF	TGTGCCAGCAGTGGAAAAATGACAGGGGCCAACTATGGCTACACCTTC
TRBD1	.	TRBV28	TRBJ1-1	CASSLWGQQNTEAFF	TGTGCCAGCAGTTTATGGGGACAGCAGAACACTGAAGCTTTCTTT
TRBD1	.	TRBV3-1/TRBV3-2	TRBJ1-2	CASSQGSLGTGGIYGYTF	TGTGCCAGCAGCCAAGGAAGTCTTGGGACAGGGGGCATCTATGGCTACACCTTC
.	.	TRBV7-9	TRBJ1-4	CASSFDRGYEKLFF	TGTGCCAGCAGCTTCGATAGGGGCTATGAAAAACTGTTTTTT
TRBD2	.	TRBV2	TRBJ2-7	CASSHPLGLAVIGEQYF	TGTGCCAGCAGTCACCCCCTCGGACTAGCGGTGATCGGCGAGCAGTACTTC
TRBD2	.	TRBV30	TRBJ2-4	CAWSALRAGGNIQYF	TGTGCCTGGAGTGCGTTGCGGGCGGGGGGAAACATTCAGTACTTC